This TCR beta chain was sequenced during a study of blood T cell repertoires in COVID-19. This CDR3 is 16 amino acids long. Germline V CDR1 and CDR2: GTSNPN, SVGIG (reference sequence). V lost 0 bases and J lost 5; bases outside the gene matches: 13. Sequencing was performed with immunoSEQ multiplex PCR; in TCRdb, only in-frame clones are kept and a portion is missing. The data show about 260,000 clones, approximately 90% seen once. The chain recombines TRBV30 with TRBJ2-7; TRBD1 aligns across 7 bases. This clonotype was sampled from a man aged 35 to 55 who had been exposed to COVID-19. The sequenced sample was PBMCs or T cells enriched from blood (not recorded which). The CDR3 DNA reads TGTGCCTGGAGTGTTCTGAGGGGGCGTACCGGCCACGAGCAGTACTTC. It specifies CAWSVLRGRTGHEQYF.